This TCR beta chain derives from a study of T cell responses to AZD1222 COVID-19 vaccine. Generated by immunoSEQ multiplex PCR, the TCRdb table keeps only in-frame clones and is missing some. The data hold approximately 190,000 clones, with around nine tenths observed a single time. This CDR3 comprises 15 residues. The V end lost 5 bases, the J end lost 5 bases, and 15 bases lay between the germline ends. CDR1 is SGHTA and CDR2 is FQGNSA in the germline V gene. The chain uses TRBV7-2 and TRBJ2-2; tentative D call: TRBD2 (6 bases). The source of this sequence is an adult who received the MenACWY meningococcal vaccine as a control. Sequenced here: peripheral blood, sampled 28 days after the second dose of the MenACWY control vaccine. In nucleotides, the CDR3 is TGTGCCAGCAGCCGGGACTCCTCACGTACCGGGGAGCTGTTTTTT. Translated: CASSRDSSRTGELFF.